This T cell receptor beta chain emerged from a study of Ad26.COV2.S vaccination and SARS-CoV-2 variants (dated by TCRdb to the early 2020s). Describing the broader study: Vaccine-arm donors came from COV1001, a multicentre, randomized, double-blind, placebo-controlled phase I-IIa trial of Ad26.COV2.S in healthy adults. The TCR-sequenced set comprised about 30 samples: some 19 Ad26.COV2.S vaccine recipients, 5 placebo recipients and 8 SARS-CoV-2 convalescent individuals. Ad26.COV2.S was administered intramuscularly at 5 x 10^10 or 1 x 10^11 viral particles, either as a single shot or as two shots given 56 days apart. Blinding of investigators to trial group allocation was maintained during experiments and outcome assessment. Trial participants were randomized into five groups of five: low-dose or high-dose Ad26.COV2.S given once or twice, or placebo on both occasions. TCRbeta repertoire sequencing was used to assess the specificity and breadth of SARS-CoV-2-reactive T cell receptors after Ad26.COV2.S vaccination. Broader findings and caveats from the paper: Compared with placebo recipients, Ad26.COV2.S recipients showed higher spike-specific TCR breadth (P = 0.0014). According to the authors, total T cell responses may have been underestimated by the TCR breadth and depth analyses. The study was not powered to compare responses between vaccine doses or regimens. Vaccine and placebo recipients had similar non-spike TCR breadth, a finding consistent with the vaccine containing only spike. After vaccination, substantial breadth of spike-specific CD8+ and CD4+ T cell responses was reported.

Trimming takes 0 bases off V and 1 base off J; junction bases not matched to a gene: 0. The CDR3 contains 14 residues, cysteine and phenylalanine counted. CDR3 DNA is the only sequence kept; it has 42 bases, read in frame from the first base. CDR1 and CDR2, looked up from the germline V gene (reference sequence), are SGHNT and YYREEE. About this clone itself: The specificity of this receptor is unknown. Base-call qualities are not available, and no considerably larger clone is one nucleotide away.

The immunoSEQ Assay was used to sequence TCRbeta CDR3 regions. After extraction, genomic DNA underwent amplification by bias-controlled multiplex PCR, followed by high-throughput sequencing. The authors' pipeline ran thus. To quantify the absolute abundance of each unique TCRbeta CDR3 region, sequences were collapsed and filtered. T cell fraction was estimated by normalization of TCRbeta template counts to usable DNA, with usable DNA being measured through amplification of reference genes present in all nucleated cells. Repertoire TCRs were annotated as SARS-CoV-2-specific when V gene, CDR3 amino acid sequence and J gene were exactly matched to a known reactive TCR set. MIRA supplied the reference SARS-CoV-2 TCR set, which was filtered for enrichment in COVID-19-positive ImmuneCODE repertoires so that public or cross-reactive TCRs were removed. Drawing on the MIRA antigens, annotated TCRs were analysed further at the level of specific ORF or position within ORF. Breadth was defined as the number of annotated unique rearrangements divided by the total number of unique productive rearrangements, and depth was defined as the summed frequency of the annotated unique rearrangements. Group comparisons of TCR breadth used two-sided Wilcoxon rank-sum tests. In its TCRdb copy, this immuneACCESS table keeps in-frame sequences only and misses some clones. Where compared with another copy, unresolved V genes explain less than half of these, and the others have no known cause. For V, J and clone size, that table is used; D and trimming come from the DNA. In all, the sample holds 350,000 to 450,000 clones, and around 93% of those were seen once. The ten top clones hold around 1.7% of the sample.

The treatment or condition label, as the study defines it: some 20 received Ad26.COV2.S at low or high dose, single or two shots; several received placebo; per-sample allocation not given. Repertoires of vaccine and placebo recipients were sequenced from samples collected on day 63 after the first injection. In Cohort 1b, more than 20 adults aged 18-55 years were enrolled at a single site in Boston, USA, between 29 July and 7 August 2020. Ad26.COV2.S was a replication-incompetent adenovirus type 26 vector that expressed a prefusion-stabilized SARS-CoV-2 spike protein derived from the original Wuhan strain.

This TCR was recovered from a person aged 18-65 years who received the Ad26.COV2.S COVID-19 vaccine or a placebo. The chain links TRBV5-4 with TRBJ2-5; 7 bases in the junction line up with TRBD1. Sample: peripheral blood, taken in a trial of Ad26.COV2.S vaccine versus placebo. The CDR3 loop reads CASSLGDSQETQYF. The DNA reads TGTGCCAGCAGCTTGGGGGACAGCCAAGAGACCCAGTACTTC.